These 8 T cell receptor beta chains originate from one sample sequenced in a study of T cells after posttransplantation cyclophosphamide. Clones were sequenced by immunoSEQ multiplex PCR, and TCRdb holds only the in-frame ones, with some missing. The table shows roughly 19,000 clones, with 87% occurring only once. Busulfan-fludarabine conditioning, marrow transplant, and cyclophosphamide on days +3 and +4 were administered. The specimen comprised PBMCs, sampled after allogeneic stem cell transplant with posttransplant cyclophosphamide. The receptors stem from a female patient aged 40 to 50 who received an allogeneic stem cell transplant from a related donor, was CMV-positive, and had no GVHD. The graft donor may account for some of the T cells.

CDR3 amino acids: CASSQDLGGREKLFF. The CDR3 coding sequence is TGCGCCAGCAGCCAAGATTTGGGTGGGCGTGAAAAACTGTTTTTT. The chain is built from TRBV4-3 and TRBJ1-4, with no clear D. CDR3 size: 15 residues. Germline CDR1 is LGHNA and CDR2 is YSLEER. V was clipped by 0 bases and J by 7 bases, with 12 bases between them.

CDR3 loop: CASSLAGARPGGEQYF. The DNA for the CDR3 is TGTGCCAGCAGTTTGGCGGGGGCGCGTCCTGGCGGCGAGCAGTACTTC. V gene TRBV27 combines with J gene TRBJ2-7, with D possibly being TRBD2 (7 bases). This CDR3 is built from 16 residues. Trimming pared 3 bases from V and 6 bases from J, leaving 21 bases between. The germline gives CDR1 MNHEY, CDR2 SMNVEV (reference sequence).

V and J are TRBV7-9 and TRBJ2-2; D call uncertain. CDR1 SEHNR and CDR2 FQNEAQ come from the germline V gene (reference sequence). CDR3 length: 14 residues. Trimming left V 8 bases short and J 6 bases short, with 16 bases between. The CDR3 loop is CASDPFREAGELFF. In DNA form, the CDR3 reads TGTGCCAGCGACCCATTTCGTGAGGCCGGGGAGCTGTTTTTT.

The V and J genes are TRBV5-1 and TRBJ1-1; tentatively, D is TRBD1 (6 bases). Germline V CDR1 and CDR2: SGHRS, YFSETQ. V was cut by 0 bases and J by 7 bases, with 16 bases left in between. CDR3 length equals 15 residues. This CDR3 is CASSLEGRGRVEAFF. DNA of the CDR3: TGCGCCAGCAGCTTGGAGGGCAGGGGAAGGGTTGAAGCTTTCTTT.

V is TRBV6-6 and J is TRBJ1-1; the D is unclear. V was clipped by 8 bases and J by 1 base, with 8 bases between them. CDR1 and CDR2 from the germline V gene are MNHNY and SVGAGI (reference sequence). The CDR3 length is 12 residues. For the CDR3, the DNA is TGTGCCAGCGGCTCAGAGAACACTGAAGCTTTCTTT. This encodes CASGSENTEAFF.

For the CDR3, the DNA is TGTGCCAGCAGCTTAGGATCCCGGGGGGCTTACAATGAGCAGTTCTTC. Its protein is CASSLGSRGAYNEQFF. The rearrangement uses TRBV7-6 and TRBJ2-1; D may be TRBD2 (7 bases). The CDR3 runs to 16 residues. CDR1 and CDR2 (germline): SGHVS, FNYEAQ. Trimming cost V 1 base and J 4 bases, with 14 bases left between them.

The V gene is TRBV19, the J gene TRBJ1-4, with 10 bases aligning to TRBD1. This CDR3 comprises 15 residues. Germline V gene lookup returns CDR1 LNHDA and CDR2 SQIVND (reference sequence). Unmatched junction bases numbered 3, after V lost 1 base and J lost 7 bases. This CDR3 reads CASSIGDRGGEKLFF. In DNA form, the CDR3 reads TGTGCCAGTAGTATAGGGGACAGGGGAGGTGAAAAACTGTTTTTT.

The chain joins TRBV4-2 to TRBJ1-2; possibly TRBD1 for D (6 bases). CDR3 length equals 19 residues. CDR1 LGHNA and CDR2 YNFKEQ come from the germline V gene. V was shortened by 4 bases and J by 3 bases, with 27 bases between the two germline ends. CDR3 sequence reads: CASSPRVQGSAGGDYGYTF. CDR3 nucleotide sequence: TGTGCCAGCAGCCCGCGCGTACAGGGATCAGCCGGGGGGGACTATGGCTACACCTTC.